This TCR beta chain was sequenced for a study of Tregs in tolerant kidney transplant recipients. Unstimulated regulatory T cells (CD4+CD25+CD127-), CD4+CD25- non-regulatory cells, CD4 and CD8 cells were FACS-sorted from thawed PBMCs. The repertoire was sequenced with immunoSEQ multiplex PCR; TCRdb's copy has only in-frame clones and lacks some. The sample consists of under 300,000 clones, approximately 83% of them appearing once. Comment on this clone: No antigen is known for it.

Study findings and constraints: This study did not directly address biological reproducibility. The most relevant donor-specific Treg TCRbeta repertoire apparently came from expansion with activated donor B cells.

This TCR was recovered from a human donor in good health. Specimen: CD4+ T cells from blood.

The CDR3 coding sequence is TGTGCCAGCAGCAGACAAAAATCAGGGGCGAACACCGGGGAGCTGTTTTTT. Protein product: CASSRQKSGANTGELFF. The rearrangement uses TRBV7-2 and TRBJ2-2; D is perhaps TRBD1 (6 bases). V gave up 5 bases and J gave up 0 bases, with 16 bases separating them. The V gene's germline CDR1 is SGHTA and CDR2 FQGNSA. The CDR3 has 17 residues.